The source of this T cell receptor beta chain is a study of Graves' ophthalmopathy and Graves' hyperthyroidism. Whole-study context: Before any treatment, peripheral blood was taken at the initial diagnosis. The study, taken as a whole, reports: Ophthalmopathy progression cases were predicted by the model with roughly 68% sensitivity and 72.22% specificity. Stable hyperthyroidism and ophthalmopathy were told apart by a 13-signature model, which achieved around 88% sensitivity and roughly 80% specificity.

Remarks on this clonotype: Its specificity is not known.

Someone took the PBMCs out of 8.5 to 10 ml of fresh peripheral blood. Beta-chain TCR CDR3 regions were amplified from RNA transcripts. After a first-round RT-PCR with HTBI primers, a second-round multiplex PCR was run. TCRdb called the multiplex PCR reads again in MiXCR, with one record for every CDR3 protein. The table shows hundreds of thousands of distinct CDR3 sequences, with about 44% occurring only once. This CDR3 contains 18 residues. From germline, CDR1 is SEHNR and CDR2 FQNEAQ (reference sequence). The J segment lost 6 bases and the V segment lost 5 bases, leaving 16 bases of the junction unmatched.

V usage is TRBV7-9 and J usage is TRBJ2-2; TRBD1 matches 9 bases. Input material: peripheral blood. The sequence was collected from an adult man with Graves' ophthalmopathy. CDR3 DNA sequence: TGTGCCAGCAGCCAAGATGGGTGGGACAGGGCCCAAGCCGGGGAGCTGTTTTTT. Translating it yields CASSQDGWDRAQAGELFF.